The rows below give T cell receptor beta chains drawn from one sample of a study of technical replicates of blood from a handful of donors. Assay used: immunoSEQ multiplex PCR; TCRdb lists only in-frame clones, some missing. The table includes 90,000 or so clones, 95% detected once. Material: T cells isolated from PBMCs. These receptors originate from a human donor in good health. Both conserved end residues are part of each CDR3. D genes are given only for firm matches. A row's size may be missing; if present it is once, few, many or a size class.

j_gene: TRBJ2-7
len: 18
d_gene: TRBD2
abundance: .
v_gene: TRBV4-1
CDR3aa: CASSQEKWGGLAAYEQYF
CDR3nt: TGCGCCAGCAGCCAAGAAAAATGGGGGGGACTAGCGGCCTACGAGCAGTACTTC

j_gene: TRBJ1-4
len: 21
d_gene: TRBD1
abundance: .
v_gene: TRBV14
CDR3aa: CASSQVGAIMDRGHLLEKLFF
CDR3nt: TGTGCCAGCAGCCAAGTAGGGGCCATTATGGACAGGGGGCACCTATTGGAAAAACTGTTTTTT

j_gene: TRBJ2-7
len: 14
d_gene: TRBD1
abundance: .
v_gene: TRBV2
CDR3aa: CASSADRGAYEQYF
CDR3nt: TGTGCCAGCAGCGCTGACAGGGGGGCCTACGAGCAGTACTTC

j_gene: TRBJ2-3
len: 15
d_gene: .
abundance: .
v_gene: TRBV19
CDR3aa: CASSIDLAITDTQYF
CDR3nt: TGTGCCAGTAGTATAGATCTCGCGATCACAGATACGCAGTATTTT

j_gene: TRBJ2-2
len: 14
d_gene: .
abundance: .
v_gene: TRBV28
CDR3aa: CASSLGRRAGELFF
CDR3nt: TGTGCCAGCAGTTTGGGGAGGAGGGCCGGGGAGCTGTTTTTT

j_gene: TRBJ2-3
len: 13
d_gene: .
abundance: .
v_gene: TRBV25-1
CDR3aa: CASSVALSDTQYF
CDR3nt: TGTGCCAGCAGCGTAGCCCTCTCAGATACGCAGTATTTT

j_gene: TRBJ1-5
len: 16
d_gene: TRBD1
abundance: once
v_gene: TRBV5-6
CDR3aa: CASSGLRGQGNQPQHF
CDR3nt: TGTGCCAGCAGCGGATTAAGGGGACAGGGAAATCAGCCCCAGCATTTT

j_gene: TRBJ2-7
len: 17
d_gene: TRBD2
abundance: .
v_gene: TRBV7-6
CDR3aa: CASSSTLGGGASHEQYF
CDR3nt: TGTGCCAGCAGCTCCACCCTGGGGGGGGGAGCTTCCCACGAGCAGTACTTC

j_gene: TRBJ1-1
len: 14
d_gene: TRBD1
abundance: .
v_gene: TRBV10-3
CDR3aa: CAITSGAGGTEAFF
CDR3nt: TGTGCCATCACTTCTGGGGCAGGGGGCACTGAAGCTTTCTTT

j_gene: TRBJ2-7
len: 13
d_gene: TRBD2
abundance: once
v_gene: TRBV7-2
CDR3aa: CAGTSGNSYEQYF
CDR3nt: TGTGCCGGCACTAGCGGGAACTCCTACGAGCAGTACTTC

j_gene: TRBJ2-2
len: 16
d_gene: .
abundance: .
v_gene: TRBV5-1
CDR3aa: CASSLGGLTRPGELFF
CDR3nt: TGCGCCAGCAGCTTGGGAGGGCTAACCCGCCCCGGGGAGCTGTTTTTT

j_gene: TRBJ2-7
len: 13
d_gene: .
abundance: .
v_gene: TRBV5-4
CDR3aa: CASSLAFTYEQYF
CDR3nt: TGTGCCAGCAGCTTGGCGTTTACCTACGAGCAGTACTTC

j_gene: TRBJ1-2
len: 16
d_gene: TRBD1
abundance: .
v_gene: TRBV10-3
CDR3aa: CAISGPGGRTNYGYTF
CDR3nt: TGTGCCATCAGTGGACCAGGGGGTAGGACTAACTATGGCTACACCTTC

j_gene: TRBJ2-3
len: 13
d_gene: TRBD2
abundance: .
v_gene: TRBV29-1
CDR3aa: CSVGTAGDYTQYF
CDR3nt: TGCAGCGTTGGGACTGCGGGGGACTATACGCAGTATTTT

j_gene: TRBJ1-4
len: 15
d_gene: .
abundance: .
v_gene: TRBV15
CDR3aa: CATSRGGATNEKLFF
CDR3nt: TGTGCCACCAGCAGAGGGGGGGCAACTAATGAAAAACTGTTTTTT

j_gene: TRBJ2-7
len: 14
d_gene: .
abundance: .
v_gene: TRBV6-1
CDR3aa: CASSDFGGSYEQYF
CDR3nt: TGTGCCAGCAGTGATTTTGGCGGCTCCTACGAGCAGTACTTC

j_gene: TRBJ2-1
len: 15
d_gene: TRBD2
abundance: .
v_gene: TRBV19
CDR3aa: CASSGTSGRPNEQFF
CDR3nt: TGTGCCAGTAGCGGGACTAGCGGGAGGCCCAATGAGCAGTTCTTC

j_gene: TRBJ2-7
len: 15
d_gene: TRBD1
abundance: .
v_gene: TRBV7-9
CDR3aa: CASSFGRTGPYEQYF
CDR3nt: TGTGCCAGCAGCTTTGGAAGGACAGGGCCCTACGAGCAGTACTTC

j_gene: TRBJ2-7
len: 13
d_gene: .
abundance: .
v_gene: TRBV5-6
CDR3aa: CASSPQGWYEQYF
CDR3nt: TGTGCCAGCAGCCCACAGGGTTGGTACGAGCAGTACTTC

j_gene: TRBJ2-5
len: 14
d_gene: TRBD1
abundance: .
v_gene: TRBV27
CDR3aa: CASSLQGVLETQYF
CDR3nt: TGTGCCAGCAGTTTACAGGGGGTGTTAGAGACCCAGTACTTC

j_gene: TRBJ1-2
len: 15
d_gene: TRBD1
abundance: .
v_gene: TRBV5-1
CDR3aa: CASTPGTGSIYGYTF
CDR3nt: TGCGCCAGCACCCCCGGGACAGGGTCAATCTATGGCTACACCTTC

j_gene: TRBJ1-1
len: 14
d_gene: TRBD1
abundance: few
v_gene: TRBV10-3
CDR3aa: CAISEYDRDTEAFF
CDR3nt: TGTGCCATCAGTGAGTACGACAGGGACACTGAAGCTTTCTTT

j_gene: TRBJ1-4
len: 15
d_gene: TRBD1
abundance: .
v_gene: TRBV14
CDR3aa: CASSQEGAANEKLFF
CDR3nt: TGTGCCAGCAGCCAGGAGGGGGCTGCTAATGAAAAACTGTTTTTT

j_gene: TRBJ2-3
len: 16
d_gene: TRBD1
abundance: .
v_gene: TRBV5-1
CDR3aa: CASSFGQGAGTDTQYF
CDR3nt: TGCGCCAGCAGCTTTGGACAGGGGGCGGGCACAGATACGCAGTATTTT

j_gene: TRBJ2-7
len: 15
d_gene: .
abundance: .
v_gene: TRBV10-3
CDR3aa: CAISGEEPKLYEQYF
CDR3nt: TGTGCCATCAGTGGCGAGGAGCCAAAGCTCTACGAGCAGTACTTC

j_gene: TRBJ1-1
len: 13
d_gene: .
abundance: few
v_gene: TRBV29-1
CDR3aa: CSVTGTTNTEAFF
CDR3nt: TGCAGCGTTACCGGGACAACGAACACTGAAGCTTTCTTT

j_gene: TRBJ2-5
len: 19
d_gene: TRBD2
abundance: .
v_gene: TRBV14
CDR3aa: CASSRPYLSGRVPGETQYF
CDR3nt: TGTGCCAGCAGCCGACCCTACCTTAGCGGGAGGGTCCCGGGGGAGACCCAGTACTTC

j_gene: TRBJ1-5
len: 14
d_gene: .
abundance: once
v_gene: TRBV28
CDR3aa: CASSLGHHGQPQHF
CDR3nt: TGTGCCAGCAGTTTAGGGCATCATGGTCAGCCCCAGCATTTT

j_gene: TRBJ1-5
len: 15
d_gene: .
abundance: .
v_gene: TRBV2
CDR3aa: CASSADTGKGQPQHF
CDR3nt: TGTGCCAGCAGTGCAGACACAGGGAAAGGACAGCCCCAGCATTTT

j_gene: TRBJ2-7
len: 15
d_gene: TRBD1
abundance: .
v_gene: TRBV29-1
CDR3aa: CSVTTGTGGWYEQYF
CDR3nt: TGCAGCGTTACCACCGGGACAGGGGGCTGGTACGAGCAGTACTTC

j_gene: TRBJ2-1
len: 20
d_gene: TRBD2
abundance: .
v_gene: TRBV4-3
CDR3aa: CASSQDLGLAGVFSYNEQFF
CDR3nt: TGCGCCAGCAGCCAAGATCTAGGACTAGCGGGAGTGTTTTCCTACAATGAGCAGTTCTTC

j_gene: TRBJ2-3
len: 15
d_gene: TRBD2
abundance: .
v_gene: TRBV27
CDR3aa: CASRGTSDYTDTQYF
CDR3nt: TGTGCCAGCAGGGGGACTAGCGATTACACAGATACGCAGTATTTT

j_gene: TRBJ2-7
len: 18
d_gene: .
abundance: .
v_gene: TRBV7-8
CDR3aa: CASSLPRDGGIDTYEQYF
CDR3nt: TGTGCCAGCAGCTTACCGAGGGATGGAGGGATCGATACCTACGAGCAGTACTTC

j_gene: TRBJ2-5
len: 16
d_gene: TRBD1
abundance: .
v_gene: TRBV9
CDR3aa: CASSVERGGAGETQYF
CDR3nt: TGTGCCAGCAGCGTAGAGCGAGGGGGCGCGGGAGAGACCCAGTACTTC

j_gene: TRBJ1-1
len: 14
d_gene: .
abundance: few
v_gene: TRBV19
CDR3aa: CASSSWGGNTEAFF
CDR3nt: TGTGCCAGTAGCTCCTGGGGGGGGAACACTGAAGCTTTCTTT

j_gene: TRBJ2-6
len: 18
d_gene: TRBD2
abundance: .
v_gene: TRBV7-2
CDR3aa: CASSWGLADIPGANVLTF
CDR3nt: TGTGCCAGCAGCTGGGGACTAGCGGACATCCCTGGGGCCAACGTCCTGACTTTC

j_gene: TRBJ1-2
len: 14
d_gene: TRBD1
abundance: .
v_gene: TRBV18
CDR3aa: CASSPRAGGLGYTF
CDR3nt: TGTGCCAGCTCACCACGCGCAGGGGGCTTGGGCTACACCTTC

j_gene: TRBJ1-5
len: 14
d_gene: .
abundance: .
v_gene: TRBV7-9
CDR3aa: CASSLVGANQPQHF
CDR3nt: TGTGCCAGCAGCTTAGTAGGGGCCAATCAGCCCCAGCATTTT

j_gene: TRBJ2-1
len: 16
d_gene: .
abundance: .
v_gene: TRBV6-6
CDR3aa: CASSGPLPGSYNEQFF
CDR3nt: TGTGCCAGCAGTGGCCCTTTACCGGGGTCCTACAATGAGCAGTTCTTC

j_gene: TRBJ1-1
len: 14
d_gene: .
abundance: .
v_gene: TRBV7-2
CDR3aa: CASSLSRVGTEAFF
CDR3nt: TGTGCCAGCAGCTTGAGCAGGGTTGGCACTGAAGCTTTCTTT

j_gene: TRBJ2-7
len: 12
d_gene: .
abundance: .
v_gene: TRBV27
CDR3aa: CASSAGQYEQYF
CDR3nt: TGTGCCAGCAGTGCGGGACAGTACGAGCAGTACTTC

j_gene: TRBJ1-2
len: 15
d_gene: .
abundance: .
v_gene: TRBV5-6
CDR3aa: CASSWGPGPEDGYTF
CDR3nt: TGTGCCAGCAGTTGGGGGCCGGGCCCGGAGGATGGCTACACCTTC

j_gene: TRBJ1-2
len: 13
d_gene: .
abundance: once
v_gene: TRBV5-1
CDR3aa: CARAPGSSSGYTF
CDR3nt: TGCGCCAGAGCTCCGGGATCAAGTAGTGGCTACACCTTC